This TCR beta chain is from a study of naive and memory T cell subsets. Study results and limitations: Naive and memory subsets had different power law exponents for TCR abundance. Over 95% of naive TCR sequences appeared only once after error correction, unlike memory subsets. A few larger clonotypes appeared in naive repertoires, especially CD8, possibly memory cells re-expressing CD45RA.

Both TRBC1 and TRBC2 were covered by a beta constant-region primer of two equimolar oligonucleotides. Four rounds of PCR amplified the ligated cDNA using nested alpha and beta constant-region primers plus SP2. From the UMI-ligation and nested PCR reads, TCRdb called clonotypes with MiXCR, one entry per CDR3 protein. This sample has 120,000 to 150,000 distinct CDR3 sequences, with roughly 23% found just once. Per germline, CDR1 SEHNR and CDR2 FQNEAQ (reference sequence). The CDR3 covers 14 residues. The ends were cut back, 5 bases at V and 1 base at J, with 11 bases in the middle. The table lists this clonotype with a few counts. Its antigen is still unknown.

Sequencing was carried out using naive CD4+ T cells from blood. The genes are TRBV7-9 and TRBJ2-5; D is perhaps TRBD2 (6 bases). The receptor comes from a human donor in good health. The CDR3 loop reads CASSPRRGQETQYF. The CDR3 DNA follows: TGTGCCAGCAGCCCGCGGAGGGGCCAAGAGACCCAGTACTTC.